The 30 T cell receptor beta chains given below trace back to one sample, sequenced in a study of blood T cells in healthy people across ages. A sample-barcoded 5' primer and a J-beta primer mix were used in a second PCR of roughly 7 to 12 cycles. Via MiXCR, TCRdb re-called the 5' RACE reads, giving one row per CDR3 protein. In the table there are around 1.1 million distinct CDR3 sequences, more than 30% of which are singletons. Sequencing was performed on blood. Source of these receptors: a man aged 18 to 30 in good health.

The chain couples TRBV6-5 to TRBJ1-1; D remains ambiguous. This CDR3 has 13 amino acids. CDR1 MNHEY and CDR2 SVGAGI come from the germline V gene. The V end was cut by 0 bases, the J end by 2 bases, with 4 bases between. CDR3 protein: CASSYSFNTEAFF. CDR3 nucleotide sequence: TGTGCCAGCAGTTACTCTTTCAACACTGAAGCTTTCTTT.

Only a few counts were recorded for this clonotype. The gene calls are TRBV10-3 and TRBJ2-6; D ambiguous. Germline CDR1 reads ENHRY; CDR2 reads SYGVKD. Trimming removed 2 bases from V and 2 bases from J, with 10 bases in between. The CDR3 is 16 residues long. The CDR3 bases are TGTGCCATCAGTGAGGTTGAGGAAGCTGGGGCCAACGTCCTGACTTTC. Amino acids: CAISEVEEAGANVLTF.

The gene calls are TRBV29-1 and TRBJ2-7; 12 bases fit TRBD2. Germline loops: CDR1 SQVTM, CDR2 ANQGSEA. V gave up 4 bases and J gave up 7 bases; unmatched junction bases: 11. CDR3 length: 15 amino acids. As DNA, the CDR3 is TGCAGCGTTGGTGCTAGCGGGGGGGCATCCAATGAGCAGTACTTC. It translates to CSVGASGGASNEQYF.

This clonotype occurred once. V usage is TRBV25-1 and J usage is TRBJ1-6, with 7 bases identical to TRBD1. CDR1 MGHDK and CDR2 SYGVNS come from the germline V gene. This CDR3 is 14 amino acids long. J was trimmed by 9 bases and V by 5 bases; bases with no gene match: 7. As DNA, the CDR3 is TGTGCCAGCAGTACACAGGGGATAGGTTCACCCCTCCACTTT. It translates to CASSTQGIGSPLHF.

This clonotype has a handful of counts. J is TRBJ2-7 and V is TRBV6-5, with 8 bases aligning to TRBD2. The germline gives CDR1 MNHEY, CDR2 SVGAGI. The CDR3 is 13 residues long. Trimming cost V 6 bases and J 3 bases; bases outside gene matches: 4. For the CDR3, the DNA is TGTGCCAGCAGGTCGGGGGGGAACTACGAGCAGTACTTC. Protein product: CASRSGGNYEQYF.

This clonotype was counted a few times. This chain uses TRBV12-3 or TRBV12-4 with TRBJ2-7; 7 bases match TRBD1. The CDR3 has 14 amino acids. The V gene end was trimmed by 5 bases and the J gene end by 1 base; junction bases not matched to a gene: 5. CDR3 region: CASSRTGDSYEQYF. As DNA, the CDR3 is TGTGCCAGCAGTAGAACAGGGGATTCCTACGAGCAGTACTTC.

The chain recombines TRBV20-1 with TRBJ2-2; perhaps TRBD1 as D (6 bases). The CDR3 is made up of 13 amino acids. Trimming stripped 6 bases from V and 6 bases from J, with 14 bases between. Looked up from germline, CDR1 is DFQATT and CDR2 is SNEGSKA (reference sequence). This CDR3 reads CSASTQGPGELFF. The CDR3 DNA reads TGCAGTGCCTCCACACAGGGCCCCGGGGAGCTGTTTTTT.

The J gene is TRBJ2-3, the V gene TRBV5-5, with D possibly matching TRBD2 (6 bases). Trimming pared 5 bases from V and 4 bases from J, leaving 20 bases between. The CDR3 totals 16 residues. CDR1 and CDR2 (germline): SGHKS, YYEKEE (reference sequence). The CDR3 bases are TGTGCCAGCAGTAGCTATAGCTACCGGGAGCCAGATACGCAGTATTTT. Protein product: CASSSYSYREPDTQYF.

This clonotype turned up a few times. The chain links TRBV12-3 or TRBV12-4 to TRBJ2-4; D might be TRBD2 (6 bases). Between the trimmed V and J ends, which lost 3 bases and 0 bases, there was a span of 15 bases. The CDR3 has 17 amino acids. The CDR3 nucleotides are TGTGCCAGCAGTTTCAGTGAGGAGGGACTAGCCAAAAACATTCAGTACTTC. It encodes CASSFSEEGLAKNIQYF.

This clonotype has a handful of counts. J is TRBJ1-2 and V is TRBV2; D is possibly TRBD1 (6 bases). Germline V gives CDR1 SNHLY, CDR2 FYNNEI. V was clipped by 7 bases and J by 8 bases, with 14 bases between them. CDR3 size: 12 residues. CDR3 residues: CASNHRDRGYTF. The CDR3 region has the DNA TGTGCCAGCAATCACAGGGATCGGGGCTACACCTTC. Drawing the rest from reference TRBV2 and TRBJ1-2, the complete variable domain is EPEVTQTPSHQVTQMGQEVILRCVPISNHLYFYWYRQILGQKVEFLVSFYNNEISEKSEIFDDQFSVERPDGSNFTLKIRSTKLEDSAMYFCASNHRDRGYTFGSGTRLTVV.

V is TRBV27 and J is TRBJ1-4, with a possible D match to TRBD1 (5 bases). V was trimmed by 2 bases and J by 5 bases, leaving 9 bases between them. This CDR3 has 14 amino acids. The germline gives CDR1 MNHEY, CDR2 SMNVEV (reference sequence). CDR3 sequence: CASSLLGGNEKLFF. CDR3 coding DNA: TGTGCCAGCAGTTTACTCGGGGGAAATGAAAAACTGTTTTTT. Looking up the rest from reference TRBV27 and TRBJ1-4 gives the full variable domain: EAQVTQNPRYLITVTGKKLTVTCSQNMNHEYMSWYRQDPGLGLRQIYYSMNVEVTDKGDVPEGYKVSRKEKRNFPLILESPSPNQTSLYFCASSLLGGNEKLFFGSGTQLSVL.

The chain has TRBV3-1 and TRBJ2-5; D is unclear. Trimming shortened V by 8 bases and J by 1 base, and 11 bases separated the two germline ends. The CDR3 covers 13 residues. Germline CDR1 is LGHDT and CDR2 is YNNKEL (reference sequence). CDR3 loop: CASQIRIQETQYF. DNA of the CDR3: TGTGCCAGCCAGATCCGGATCCAAGAGACCCAGTACTTC.

This clonotype was found once. This rearrangement joins TRBV19 to TRBJ1-4, with D hard to call. Trimming shortened V by 7 bases and J by 3 bases, and 6 bases separated the two germline ends. Germline V CDR1 and CDR2: LNHDA, SQIVND (reference sequence). The CDR3 has 12 amino acids. The CDR3 DNA sequence: TGTGCCAGTAATCGACCTAATGAAAAACTGTTTTTT. Its translation: CASNRPNEKLFF.

Turning to this clonotype: A much larger clone sits a single nucleotide away, making a read error possible. The chain is built from TRBV29-1 and TRBJ2-1, with 7 bases identical to TRBD1. The CDR3 runs 14 residues. V lost 7 bases and J lost 6; bases outside the gene matches: 12. CDR1 and CDR2 from the germline V gene are SQVTM and ANQGSEA. CDR3 DNA sequence: TGCAGCGGGCGGACAGGAATGGACTGCAATGAGCAGTTCTTC. Amino acids: CSGRTGMDCNEQFF.

In this sample, this clonotype turned up a few times. The chain employs TRBV7-9 and TRBJ2-1; D possibly corresponds to TRBD2 (5 bases). The J call may be in error: the DNA end matches TRBJ2-7 better. CDR3 length: 15 residues. Germline CDR1 and CDR2: SEHNR and FQNEAQ (reference sequence). The DNA for the CDR3 is TGTGCCAGCAGCTTAGAAGGGAGCTCCTACAATGAGCAGTACTTC. Its protein is CASSLEGSSYNEQYF.

The chain carries TRBV5-1 and TRBJ1-1; D gene uncertain. V was cut by 0 bases and J by 4 bases, with 7 bases left in between. Germline V gene lookup returns CDR1 SGHRS and CDR2 YFSETQ. This CDR3 region has 13 residues. The DNA of the CDR3 is TGCGCCAGCAGCTTGGACAGCGGCACTGAAGCTTTCTTT. It encodes CASSLDSGTEAFF.

The chain joins TRBV19 to TRBJ2-1; D perhaps matches TRBD2 (6 bases). The CDR3 extends over 14 amino acids. Germline V gives CDR1 LNHDA, CDR2 SQIVND (reference sequence). Trimming stripped 5 bases from V and 4 bases from J, with 12 bases between. In nucleotides, the CDR3 is TGTGCCAGTAGTCCGCGGAGGGAATACAATGAGCAGTTCTTC. It yields the protein CASSPRREYNEQFF.

This rearrangement joins TRBV11-1 to TRBJ2-1; 7 positions agree with TRBD2. The germline CDR1 and CDR2 sequences are SGHAT and FQDESV (reference sequence). Losses at the gene ends were 5 bases for V and 5 bases for J; bases not matched to a gene: 9. This CDR3 spans 15 amino acids. The CDR3 is CASSQGWGGNNEQFF. In nucleotides, the CDR3 is TGTGCCAGCAGCCAAGGCTGGGGGGGTAACAATGAGCAGTTCTTC.

This clonotype was recorded a few times. J is TRBJ1-5 and V is TRBV28; the match to TRBD1 covers 8 bases. The CDR3 contains 15 residues. Per the germline V gene, CDR1 is MDHEN and CDR2 is SYDVKM. J was trimmed by 4 bases and V by 7 bases; bases with no gene match: 9. In nucleotides, the CDR3 is TGTGCCAGCACTACGACAGGGGAAGGGAATCAGCCCCAGCATTTT. This codes for CASTTTGEGNQPQHF.

With regard to this clonotype: A read error may produce the germline difference seen at one junction end. J is TRBJ1-1 and V is TRBV4-1; D might be TRBD1 (6 bases). The CDR3 contains 16 residues. Germline V gene sequence: CDR1 MGHRA, CDR2 YSYEKL. In DNA form, the CDR3 reads TGCGTCAGCAGCCAAGAAGTAGGGGGACCTATAGGCGAAGCTTTCTTT. Protein: CVSSQEVGGPIGEAFF.

V is TRBV2 and J is TRBJ1-2; D unresolved. Germline CDR1 SNHLY, CDR2 FYNNEI. Trimming shortened V by 6 bases and J by 8 bases, and 13 bases separated the two germline ends. There are 12 residues in the CDR3. The CDR3 DNA sequence: TGTGCCAGCAGGGAATCCCCTGGGGGCTACACCTTC. It codes for CASRESPGGYTF.

This clonotype turned up a few times. This chain joins TRBV6-6 and TRBJ2-1; D gene unclear. Per the germline V gene, CDR1 is MNHNY and CDR2 is SVGAGI (reference sequence). The CDR3 is 17 amino acids. Trimming took 4 bases from V and 0 from J, leaving 16 bases between them. The CDR3 loop reads CASSSRGFSSSYNEQFF. In DNA, the CDR3 is TGTGCCAGCAGTTCCCGAGGATTCAGTAGCTCCTACAATGAGCAGTTCTTC.

The CDR3 sequence is CASSEREKLFF. In DNA, the CDR3 is TGTGCCAGCAGTGAACGGGAAAAACTGTTTTTT. V and J are TRBV2 and TRBJ1-4; D is ambiguous. The CDR3 contains 11 residues. The germline gives CDR1 SNHLY, CDR2 FYNNEI. The V end lost 2 bases, the J end lost 8 bases, and 3 bases lay between the germline ends.

The genes are TRBV4-1 and TRBJ1-5; D call uncertain. Germline V gene lookup returns CDR1 MGHRA and CDR2 YSYEKL. This CDR3 region has 12 residues. Trimming shortened V by 7 bases and J by 9 bases, and 13 bases separated the two germline ends. The CDR3 here is CASNGLFGPQHF. The CDR3 coding sequence is TGCGCCAGCAACGGGCTCTTTGGGCCCCAGCATTTT.

The genes are TRBV6-6 and TRBJ2-3, with TRBD2 matching 7 bases. There are 16 residues in the CDR3. Germline V CDR1 and CDR2: MNHNY, SVGAGI (reference sequence). Trimming cost V 6 bases and J 0 bases; bases outside gene matches: 9. Here the CDR3 reads CASRPHLGGSTDTQYF. CDR3 bases: TGTGCCAGCAGGCCCCACCTGGGGGGGAGCACAGATACGCAGTATTTT.

This clonotype turned up a few times. This sequence joins TRBV3-1 and TRBJ2-5; D unclear. V lost 3 bases and J lost 9, with 11 bases in between. Germline CDR1 LGHDT, CDR2 YNNKEL (reference sequence). The CDR3 extends over 12 amino acids. The CDR3 DNA reads TGTGCCAGCAGCCATTTGGACGGAGCCCAGTACTTC. Protein product: CASSHLDGAQYF.

This clonotype has more than one count but fewer than ten. This chain uses TRBV28 with TRBJ1-2; a weak D match, TRBD1 (5 bases). The CDR3 loop spans 13 amino acids. Germline V CDR1 and CDR2: MDHEN, SYDVKM. The V gene lost 10 bases and the J gene lost 3 bases, with 15 bases spanning the gap. CDR3 DNA: TGTGCCACAAGCACTCAGGGATACTATGGCTACACCTTC. This codes for CATSTQGYYGYTF.

As for this clonotype: This may stem from a read error, because a much larger clone lies one nucleotide away. The rearrangement joins TRBV12-3 or TRBV12-4 to TRBJ1-2; D remains unclear. This CDR3 contains 13 residues. Trimming took off 5 bases at V and 7 bases at J, with 14 bases between the two ends. CDR3 amino acids: CASSLFPLSGYTF. The CDR3 nucleotides read TGTGCCAGCAGTCTCTTTCCCCTTAGTGGCTACACCTTC.

This chain connects TRBV7-9 to TRBJ2-3, with 8 nucleotides matching TRBD1. V lost 5 bases and J lost 4; bases outside the gene matches: 8. The germline CDR1 and CDR2 sequences are SEHNR and FQNEAQ (reference sequence). The CDR3 extends over 15 amino acids. CDR3 region: CASSRDRSFSDTQYF. The CDR3, as DNA: TGTGCCAGCAGCCGGGACAGGTCCTTCTCAGATACGCAGTATTTT. Filled out from reference TRBV7-9 and TRBJ2-3, the complete variable domain reads DTGVSQNPRHKITKRGQNVTFRCDPISEHNRLYWYRQTLGQGPEFLTYFQNEAQLEKSRLLSDRFSAERPKGSFSTLEIQRTEQGDSAMYLCASSRDRSFSDTQYFGPGTRLTVL.

A few counts support this clonotype. The chain couples TRBV5-1 to TRBJ2-1, with a weak D call TRBD2 (5 bases). Germline V CDR1 and CDR2: SGHRS, YFSETQ. This CDR3 is built from 14 residues. The V and J ends lost 0 bases and 8 bases respectively, with 12 bases between them. The CDR3 loop reads CASSLGLAQDEQFF. CDR3 nucleotides: TGCGCCAGCAGCTTGGGGCTAGCCCAGGATGAGCAGTTCTTC.